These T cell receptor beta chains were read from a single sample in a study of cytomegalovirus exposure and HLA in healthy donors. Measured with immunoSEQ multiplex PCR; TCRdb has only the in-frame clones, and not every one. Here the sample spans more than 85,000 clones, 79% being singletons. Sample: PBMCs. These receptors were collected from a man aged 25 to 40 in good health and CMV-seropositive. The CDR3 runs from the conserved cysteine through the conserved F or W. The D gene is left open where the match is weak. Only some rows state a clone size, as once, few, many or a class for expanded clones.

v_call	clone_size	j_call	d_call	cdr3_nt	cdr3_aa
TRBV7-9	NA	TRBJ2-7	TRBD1	TGTGCCAGCAGCCAAGGACAGGGGTCCTACGAGCAGTACTTC	CASSQGQGSYEQYF
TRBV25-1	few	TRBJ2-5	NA	TGTGCCAGCAGCCCCAAGACGACTAGTCAAAAGATACGGACCCAGTACTTC	CASSPKTTSQKIRTQYF
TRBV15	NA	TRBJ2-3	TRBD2	TGTGCCACCAGCCCTGGACTAGTTGCAGATACGCAGTATTTT	CATSPGLVADTQYF
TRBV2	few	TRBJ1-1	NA	TGTGCCAGCGAACAGGCCGTCACTGAAGCTTTCTTT	CASEQAVTEAFF
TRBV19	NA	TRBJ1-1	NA	TGTGCCAGTAGTCTCCTAACAGGGAGGAACACTGAAGCTTTCTTT	CASSLLTGRNTEAFF
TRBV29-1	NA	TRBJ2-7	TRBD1	TGCAGCGTTGAAGCCGGGACAGGCACCTACGAGCAGTACTTC	CSVEAGTGTYEQYF
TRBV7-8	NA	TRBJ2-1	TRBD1	TGTGCCAGCAGACTCGGACAGGGAGCGTCCAATGAGCAGTTCTTC	CASRLGQGASNEQFF
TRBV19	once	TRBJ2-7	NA	TGTGCCAGTAGTCCCTCGAACGGGGTCTCCTACGAGCAGTACTTC	CASSPSNGVSYEQYF
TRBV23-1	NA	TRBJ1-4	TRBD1	TGCGCCAGCAGTCAGCCCGGGACAGGGTTTGACTTTTTCCCCCCCCGGACTAATGAAAAACTGTTTTTT	CASSQPGTGFDFFPPRTNEKLFF
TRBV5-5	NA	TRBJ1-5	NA	TGTGCCAGCAGCTTGTCAGGGGACCAGCCCCAGCATTTT	CASSLSGDQPQHF
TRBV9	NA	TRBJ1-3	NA	TGTGCCAGCAGCGTAGCGGCAGGAACAAGGTCTGGAAACACCATATATTTT	CASSVAAGTRSGNTIYF
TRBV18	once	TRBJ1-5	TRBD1	TGTGCCAGCTCACCACCGACAGGGGGCAATCAGCCCCAGCATTTT	CASSPPTGGNQPQHF
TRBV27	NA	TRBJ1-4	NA	TGTGCCAGCAGTAACGGGGGGCAGCTGGATGAAAAACTGTTTTTT	CASSNGGQLDEKLFF
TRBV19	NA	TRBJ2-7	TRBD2	TGTGCCAGTAGTATCAGCGGGGGGAACTACGAGCAGTACTTC	CASSISGGNYEQYF
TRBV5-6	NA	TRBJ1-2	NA	TGTGCCAGTAACCACAGGGCAGCATATGGCTACACCTTC	CASNHRAAYGYTF
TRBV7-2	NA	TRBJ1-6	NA	TGTGCCAGCAGCTTTGCCCTAAGGACCCGGGACAACTATAATTCACCCCTCCACTTT	CASSFALRTRDNYNSPLHF
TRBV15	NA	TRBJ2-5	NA	TGTGCCACCAGCAGAGGGGTGGGACTGGGGGAGACCCAGTACTTC	CATSRGVGLGETQYF
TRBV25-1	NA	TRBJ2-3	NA	TGTGCCAGCAGTGATCCCGGGACTAGCACAGATACGCAGTATTTT	CASSDPGTSTDTQYF
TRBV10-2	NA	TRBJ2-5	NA	TGCGCCAGCAGTGAACGGGGAGAGACCCAGTACTTC	CASSERGETQYF
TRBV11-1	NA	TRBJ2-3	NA	TGTGCCAGCAGCCCTCGGGAACCCCGGCTCCGGCAGTATTTT	CASSPREPRLRQYF